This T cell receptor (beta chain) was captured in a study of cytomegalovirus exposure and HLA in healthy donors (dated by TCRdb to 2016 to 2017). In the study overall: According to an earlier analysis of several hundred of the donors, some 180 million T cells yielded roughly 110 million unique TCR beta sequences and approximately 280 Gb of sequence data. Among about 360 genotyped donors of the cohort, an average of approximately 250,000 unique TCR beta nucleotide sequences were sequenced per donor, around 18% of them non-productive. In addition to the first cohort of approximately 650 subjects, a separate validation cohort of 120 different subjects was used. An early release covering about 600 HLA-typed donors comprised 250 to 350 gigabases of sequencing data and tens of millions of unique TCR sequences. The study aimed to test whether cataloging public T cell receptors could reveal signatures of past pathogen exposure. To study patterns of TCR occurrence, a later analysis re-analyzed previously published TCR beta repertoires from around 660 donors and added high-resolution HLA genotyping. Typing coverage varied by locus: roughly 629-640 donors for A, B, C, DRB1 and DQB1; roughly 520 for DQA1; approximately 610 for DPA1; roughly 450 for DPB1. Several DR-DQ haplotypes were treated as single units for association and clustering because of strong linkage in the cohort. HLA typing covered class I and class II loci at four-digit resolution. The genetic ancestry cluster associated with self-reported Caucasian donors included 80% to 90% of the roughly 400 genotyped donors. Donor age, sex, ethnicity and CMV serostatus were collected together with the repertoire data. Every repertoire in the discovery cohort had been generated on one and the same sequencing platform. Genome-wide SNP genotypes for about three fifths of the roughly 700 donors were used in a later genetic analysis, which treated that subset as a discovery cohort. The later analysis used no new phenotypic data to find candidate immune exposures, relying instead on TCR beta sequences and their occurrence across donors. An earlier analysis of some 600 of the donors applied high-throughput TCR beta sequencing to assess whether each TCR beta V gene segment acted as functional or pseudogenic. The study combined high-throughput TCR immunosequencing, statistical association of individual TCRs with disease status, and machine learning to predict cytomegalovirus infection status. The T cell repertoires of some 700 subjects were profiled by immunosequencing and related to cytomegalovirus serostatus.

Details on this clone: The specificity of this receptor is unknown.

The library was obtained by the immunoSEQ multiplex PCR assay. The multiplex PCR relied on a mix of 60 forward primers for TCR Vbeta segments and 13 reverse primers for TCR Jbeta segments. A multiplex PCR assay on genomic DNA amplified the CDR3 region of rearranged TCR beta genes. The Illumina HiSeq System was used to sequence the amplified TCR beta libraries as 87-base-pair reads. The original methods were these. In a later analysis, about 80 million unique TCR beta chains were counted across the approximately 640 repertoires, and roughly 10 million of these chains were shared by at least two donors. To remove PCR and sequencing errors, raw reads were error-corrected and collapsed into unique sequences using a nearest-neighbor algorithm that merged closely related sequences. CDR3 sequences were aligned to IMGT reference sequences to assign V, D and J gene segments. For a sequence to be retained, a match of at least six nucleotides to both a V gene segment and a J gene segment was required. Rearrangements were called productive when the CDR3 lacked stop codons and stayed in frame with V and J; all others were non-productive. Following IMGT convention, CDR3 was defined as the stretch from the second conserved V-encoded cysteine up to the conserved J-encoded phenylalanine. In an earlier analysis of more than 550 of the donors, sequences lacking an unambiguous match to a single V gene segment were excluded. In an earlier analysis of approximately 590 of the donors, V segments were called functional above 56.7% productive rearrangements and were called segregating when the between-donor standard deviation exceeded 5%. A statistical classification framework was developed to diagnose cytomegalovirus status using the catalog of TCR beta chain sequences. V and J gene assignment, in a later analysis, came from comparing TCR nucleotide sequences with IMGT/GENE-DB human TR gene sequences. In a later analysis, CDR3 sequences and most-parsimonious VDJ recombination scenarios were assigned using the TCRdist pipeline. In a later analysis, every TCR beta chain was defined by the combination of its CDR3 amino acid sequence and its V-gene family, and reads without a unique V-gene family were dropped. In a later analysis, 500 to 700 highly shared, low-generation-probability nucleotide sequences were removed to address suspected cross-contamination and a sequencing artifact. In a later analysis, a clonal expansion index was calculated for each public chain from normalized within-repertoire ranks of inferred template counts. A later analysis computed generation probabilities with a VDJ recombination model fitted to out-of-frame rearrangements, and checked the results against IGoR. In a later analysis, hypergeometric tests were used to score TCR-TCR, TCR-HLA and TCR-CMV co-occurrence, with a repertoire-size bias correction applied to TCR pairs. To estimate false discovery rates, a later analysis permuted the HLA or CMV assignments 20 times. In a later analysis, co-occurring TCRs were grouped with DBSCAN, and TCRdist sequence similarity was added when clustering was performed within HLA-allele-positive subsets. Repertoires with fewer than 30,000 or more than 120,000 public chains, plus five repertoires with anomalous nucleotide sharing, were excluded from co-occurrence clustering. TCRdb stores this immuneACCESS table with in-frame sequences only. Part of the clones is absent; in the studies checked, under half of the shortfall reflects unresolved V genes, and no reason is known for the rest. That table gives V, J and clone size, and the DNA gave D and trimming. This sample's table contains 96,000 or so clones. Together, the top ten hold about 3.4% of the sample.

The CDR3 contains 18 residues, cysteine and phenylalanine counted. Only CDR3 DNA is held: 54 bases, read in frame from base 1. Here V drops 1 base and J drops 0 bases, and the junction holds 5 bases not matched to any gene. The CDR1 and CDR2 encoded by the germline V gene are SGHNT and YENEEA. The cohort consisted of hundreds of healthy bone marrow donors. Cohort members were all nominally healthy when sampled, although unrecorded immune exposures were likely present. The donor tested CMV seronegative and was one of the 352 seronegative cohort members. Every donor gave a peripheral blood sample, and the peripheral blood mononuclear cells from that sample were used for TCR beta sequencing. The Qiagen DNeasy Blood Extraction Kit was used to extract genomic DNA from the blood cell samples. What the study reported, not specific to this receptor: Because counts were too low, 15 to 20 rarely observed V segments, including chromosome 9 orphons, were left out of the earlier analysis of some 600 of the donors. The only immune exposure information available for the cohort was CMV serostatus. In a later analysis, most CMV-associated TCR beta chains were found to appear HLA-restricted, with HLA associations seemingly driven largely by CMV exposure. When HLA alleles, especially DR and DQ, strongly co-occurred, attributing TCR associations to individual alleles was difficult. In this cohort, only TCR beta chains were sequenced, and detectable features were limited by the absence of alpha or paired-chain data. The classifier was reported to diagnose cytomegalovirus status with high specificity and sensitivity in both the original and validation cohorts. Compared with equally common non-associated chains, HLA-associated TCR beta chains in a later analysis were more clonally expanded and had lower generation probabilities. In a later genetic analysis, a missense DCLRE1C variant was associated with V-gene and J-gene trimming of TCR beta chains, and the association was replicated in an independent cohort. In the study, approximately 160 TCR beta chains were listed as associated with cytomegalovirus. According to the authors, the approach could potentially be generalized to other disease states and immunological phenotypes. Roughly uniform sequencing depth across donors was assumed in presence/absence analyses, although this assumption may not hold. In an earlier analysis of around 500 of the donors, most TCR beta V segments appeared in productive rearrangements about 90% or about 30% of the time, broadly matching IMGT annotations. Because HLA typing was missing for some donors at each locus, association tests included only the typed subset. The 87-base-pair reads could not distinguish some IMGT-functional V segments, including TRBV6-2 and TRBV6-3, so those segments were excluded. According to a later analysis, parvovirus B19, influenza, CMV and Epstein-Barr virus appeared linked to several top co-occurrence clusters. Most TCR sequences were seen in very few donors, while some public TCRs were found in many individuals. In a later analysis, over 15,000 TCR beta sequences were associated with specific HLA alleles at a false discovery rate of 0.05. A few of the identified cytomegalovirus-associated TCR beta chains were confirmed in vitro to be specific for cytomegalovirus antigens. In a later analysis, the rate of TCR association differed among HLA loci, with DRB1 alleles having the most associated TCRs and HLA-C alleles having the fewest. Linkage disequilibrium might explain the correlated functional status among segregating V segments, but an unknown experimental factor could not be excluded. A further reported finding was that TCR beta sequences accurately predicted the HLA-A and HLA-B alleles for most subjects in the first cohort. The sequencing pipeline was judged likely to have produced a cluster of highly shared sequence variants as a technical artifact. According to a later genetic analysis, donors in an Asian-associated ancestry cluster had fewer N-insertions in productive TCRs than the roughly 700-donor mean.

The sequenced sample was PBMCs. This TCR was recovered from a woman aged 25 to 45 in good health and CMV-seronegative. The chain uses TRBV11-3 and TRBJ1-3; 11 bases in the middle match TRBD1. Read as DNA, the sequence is TGTGCCAGCAGCTTAGGGGGACAGGGGGTCCTCTCTGGAAACACCATATATTTT. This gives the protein CASSLGGQGVLSGNTIYF.